Shown below are 2 T cell receptor beta chains from a single sample sequenced in a study of cytomegalovirus exposure and HLA in healthy donors. Produced via immunoSEQ multiplex PCR; TCRdb's table is partial and in-frame only. Of more than 250,000 clones listed, roughly 85% were seen once; the top ten hold under 0.85%. The sequencing input was PBMCs. The receptors shown here come from a woman aged 18-29 years in good health and CMV-seronegative.

V and J are TRBV7-9 and TRBJ2-6; D remains ambiguous. The CDR3 contains 15 residues. Trimming took off 6 bases at V and 0 bases at J, with 9 bases between the two ends. CDR1 is SEHNR, CDR2 FQNEAQ, per germline (reference sequence). CDR3 DNA: TGTGCCAGCAGGCGGATTTTCTCTGGGGCCAACGTCCTGACTTTC. It encodes CASRRIFSGANVLTF.

This chain joins TRBV10-3 and TRBJ1-1; D is perhaps TRBD1 (5 bases). The germline V and J ends were trimmed by 8 bases and 0 bases, with 10 bases remaining between them. CDR3 length equals 13 residues. The V gene's germline CDR1 is ENHRY and CDR2 SYGVKD. The CDR3 region is CAILGQLNTEAFF. For the CDR3, the DNA is TGTGCCATCCTTGGACAACTGAACACTGAAGCTTTCTTT.